Sequencing of this T cell receptor (beta chain) was carried out in a study of cytomegalovirus exposure and HLA in healthy donors. In the PCR, 60 Vbeta and 13 Jbeta primers were used. Repertoires were generated with immunoSEQ multiplex PCR, while TCRdb's copy carries only in-frame clones and drops some. The sample has roughly 81,000 clones, 70% to 80% seen once. CDR1 MNHNS and CDR2 SASEGT come from the germline V gene. V lost 4 bases, J lost 14 bases, and 17 bases stayed unmatched. The CDR3 is 15 residues long. The J gene is TRBJ1-2, the V gene TRBV6-1, with TRBD1 matching 9 bases. The sequenced sample consisted of PBMCs. The source is a man between 25 and 39 years old in good health and CMV-seronegative. CDR3 in DNA: TGTGCCAGCAGTGCCGGGACAGGGACAGGCCTGGGTGCGACCTTC. Protein: CASSAGTGTGLGATF.